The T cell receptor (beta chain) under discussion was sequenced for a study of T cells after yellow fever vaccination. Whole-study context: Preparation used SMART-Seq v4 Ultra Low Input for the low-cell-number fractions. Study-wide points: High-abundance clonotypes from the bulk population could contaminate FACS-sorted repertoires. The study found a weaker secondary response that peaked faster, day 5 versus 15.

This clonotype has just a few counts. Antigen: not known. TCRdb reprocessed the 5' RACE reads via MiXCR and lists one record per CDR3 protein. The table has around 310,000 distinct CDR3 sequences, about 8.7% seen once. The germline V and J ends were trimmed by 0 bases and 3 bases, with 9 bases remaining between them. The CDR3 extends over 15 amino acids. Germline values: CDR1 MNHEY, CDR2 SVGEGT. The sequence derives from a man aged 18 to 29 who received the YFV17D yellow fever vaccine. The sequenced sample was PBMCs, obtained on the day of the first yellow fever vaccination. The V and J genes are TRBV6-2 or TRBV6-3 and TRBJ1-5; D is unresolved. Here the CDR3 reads CASSYSRLYNQPQHF. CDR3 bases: TGTGCCAGCAGTTACTCTCGGCTTTACAATCAGCCCCAGCATTTT.